A selection of T cell receptor beta chains follows, all from one sample in a study of blood T cell repertoires in COVID-19. Only in-frame clones appear in the TCRdb table, and some are missing; sequencing was by immunoSEQ multiplex PCR. The sample consists of 250,000 to 300,000 clones, roughly nine tenths of them appearing once. The specimen sequenced was peripheral blood. The receptors originated from a woman aged 25 to 45 with COVID-19, enrolled during active disease. Both conserved end residues are trimmed from each CDR3. The D gene is left open where the match is weak.

TRBV6-6,TRBJ1-5,NA,ASRSDSGQYQPQH
TRBV3-1/TRBV3-2,TRBJ2-5,NA,ASSRQNQETQY
TRBV18,TRBJ2-7,TRBD2,ASSQAGGGAYEQY
TRBV19,TRBJ1-5,TRBD1,ASSLDREGNQPQH
TRBV6-5,TRBJ2-3,TRBD1,ASSYEQGVRDTQY
TRBV7-9,TRBJ2-5,NA,ASSLGPQETQY
TRBV10-2,TRBJ2-1,NA,ASRAGYNEQF
TRBV5-6,TRBJ1-5,NA,ASSFVDSNQPQH
TRBV2,TRBJ2-7,NA,ASSLLLSYEQY
TRBV3-1/TRBV3-2,TRBJ1-5,NA,ASSQRGPNQPQH
TRBV7-9,TRBJ1-1,TRBD1,ASSRTGDTEAF
TRBV27,TRBJ1-6,NA,ASSSSTGRDSPLH
TRBV7-8,TRBJ1-5,NA,ASNQDYSNQPQH
TRBV3-1/TRBV3-2,TRBJ2-1,NA,ASSHLSGPTYNEQF
TRBV7-9,TRBJ1-1,NA,ASSSTGNTEAF
TRBV5-1,TRBJ1-6,TRBD1,ASSPRSQGANSPLH
TRBV7-9,TRBJ2-5,TRBD2,ASSSLWGGQETQY
TRBV4-1,TRBJ1-6,TRBD1,ASSQGTGTANSPLH
TRBV7-9,TRBJ2-5,TRBD2,ASSISGGQETQY
TRBV9,TRBJ1-6,NA,ASSGSRTAYNSPLH
TRBV5-4,TRBJ1-5,TRBD1,ASSPGQGAGQPQH
TRBV4-1,TRBJ2-7,NA,ASSQGVQGPYEQY
TRBV12-3/TRBV12-4,TRBJ2-2,NA,ASSFGSPGELF
TRBV27,TRBJ2-2,TRBD1,ASSLDRAKVDTGELF
TRBV4-1,TRBJ1-2,NA,ASSRNIQGYGYT
TRBV29-1,TRBJ2-1,NA,SVGATALRHEQF
TRBV6-5,TRBJ2-3,TRBD2,ASKRGEADTQY
TRBV15,TRBJ1-2,NA,ATSRVKADYGYT
TRBV3-1/TRBV3-2,TRBJ2-1,TRBD2,ASSQDGVGGANEQF
TRBV12-5,TRBJ1-2,NA,ASGFRGGDGYT
TRBV29-1,TRBJ2-7,NA,SVDWGGMGLY
TRBV1,TRBJ1-5,NA,TRKPPYQPQH
TRBV12-5,TRBJ2-5,TRBD1,ASGLGTGGKGETQY
TRBV6-5,TRBJ1-2,TRBD1,ASSPRTGANYGYT
TRBV29-1,TRBJ2-7,TRBD2,SVEDAQRGAPSYEQY
TRBV5-1,TRBJ2-2,NA,ASSSGASGTGELF
TRBV7-9,TRBJ2-5,TRBD2,ASSLPGGMETQY
TRBV3-1/TRBV3-2,TRBJ2-5,TRBD2,ASSHLRIAGGPETQY
TRBV7-9,TRBJ2-2,NA,ASSQADRLNTGELF
TRBV4-1,TRBJ2-7,TRBD2,ASSFAAGEQY
TRBV29-1,TRBJ1-2,NA,SVERQGMGGYT
TRBV4-1,TRBJ2-3,NA,ASSQGEGGGATQY
TRBV3-1/TRBV3-2,TRBJ2-7,NA,ASSQEPGAYEQY
TRBV24-1,TRBJ2-5,TRBD2,ATRGGISQETQY
TRBV29-1,TRBJ2-5,TRBD2,SVQNRLARETQY
TRBV4-1,TRBJ1-4,NA,ASSLIGAWNEKLF
TRBV4-1,TRBJ2-7,NA,ASSPGLAFDEQY
TRBV14,TRBJ2-5,TRBD1,ASSPGTGGRETQY
TRBV4-1,TRBJ2-3,TRBD1,ASSQAETGVYGTDTQY
TRBV30,TRBJ2-4,NA,AWSRRQNIQY
TRBV2,TRBJ1-5,TRBD1,ASSGGTGLQPQH